A selection of T cell receptor beta chains follows, all from one sample in a study. TCRdb ran MiXCR on the 5' RACE reads and lists one entry per CDR3 protein. The table includes 62,000 or so distinct CDR3 sequences, about 31% detected once. The sample consisted of tumor-infiltrating naive CD4+ T cells sorted from the breast tumor. These receptor sequences come from a female donor with breast cancer. Both conserved end residues are part of each CDR3. The order of the fields is V gene, D gene, clone size, J gene, CDR3 length, CDR3 DNA, CDR3 protein. A D gene is named only where the DNA matches it firmly. Size is omitted from some rows. Given values are once, few, many or a class for expanded clones.

V: TRBV7-9
D: -
size: -
J: TRBJ2-3
length: 16
DNA: TGTGCCAGCAGCTTAGACTGGAACGAAAGGGGGAATACGCAGTATTTT
CDR3: CASSLDWNERGNTQYF

V: TRBV6-5
D: -
size: -
J: TRBJ2-1
length: 12
DNA: TGTGCCAGCAGTGACAGGTACAATGAGCAGTTCTTC
CDR3: CASSDRYNEQFF

V: TRBV5-1
D: TRBD2
size: few
J: TRBJ2-7
length: 13
DNA: TGCGCCAGCAGCCTGACTAGCGTCTACGAGCAGTACTTC
CDR3: CASSLTSVYEQYF

V: TRBV28
D: TRBD1
size: many
J: TRBJ2-1
length: 14
DNA: TGTGCCAGCAGTTTCCGGGACAGGGGCCATGAGCAGTTCTTC
CDR3: CASSFRDRGHEQFF

V: TRBV18
D: TRBD2
size: few
J: TRBJ2-1
length: 17
DNA: TGTGCCAGCTCACCCTATGGGGGACTAGCGGGAGAGAATGAGCAGTTCTTC
CDR3: CASSPYGGLAGENEQFF

V: TRBV20-1
D: -
size: many
J: TRBJ2-5
length: 13
DNA: TGCAGTGCGGTAGCGGTATTTCAAGAGACCCAGTACTTC
CDR3: CSAVAVFQETQYF

V: TRBV12-3/TRBV12-4
D: -
size: medium-sized
J: TRBJ1-1
length: 14
DNA: TGTGCCAGCAGTTTAAACTGGGCGAACACTGAAGCTTTCTTT
CDR3: CASSLNWANTEAFF

V: TRBV3-1
D: -
size: many
J: TRBJ1-5
length: 15
DNA: TGTGCCAGCAGCCAAGTCAGGGATAGCAATCAGCCCCAGCATTTT
CDR3: CASSQVRDSNQPQHF

V: TRBV6-2/TRBV6-3
D: -
size: -
J: TRBJ1-5
length: 13
DNA: TGTGCCAGCAGCTCCCAAATACCACAGCCCCAGCATTTT
CDR3: CASSSQIPQPQHF

V: TRBV7-9
D: -
size: -
J: TRBJ2-2
length: 17
DNA: TGTGCCAGCACCCGACGAGGGGGCGCGGAGGGCTCCGGGGAGCTGTTTTTT
CDR3: CASTRRGGAEGSGELFF

V: TRBV4-1
D: TRBD1
size: few
J: TRBJ1-4
length: 18
DNA: TGCGCCAGCAGCCAAGATAGGGGCGCGACAGGGGCCCCGACTGAACTGTTTTTT
CDR3: CASSQDRGATGAPTELFF

V: TRBV18
D: TRBD1
size: -
J: TRBJ1-5
length: 14
DNA: TGTGCCAGCTCGTCACAGGGGTTCGGTCAGCCCCAGCATTTT
CDR3: CASSSQGFGQPQHF

V: TRBV7-8
D: -
size: few
J: TRBJ2-5
length: 12
DNA: TGTGCCAGCAGCAGAGGGACACCGGTTCCGTACTTC
CDR3: CASSRGTPVPYF

V: TRBV20-1
D: -
size: -
J: TRBJ2-1
length: 13
DNA: TGCAGTGGGGCGGGAAGCTCCTACAATGAGCAGTTCTTC
CDR3: CSGAGSSYNEQFF

V: TRBV28
D: TRBD1
size: -
J: TRBJ1-1
length: 13
DNA: TGTGCCAGCAGCTCGGGACAGGGGACTGAAGCTTTCTTT
CDR3: CASSSGQGTEAFF

V: TRBV5-1
D: TRBD1
size: -
J: TRBJ2-5
length: 15
DNA: TGCGCCAGCAGCTTGGCCGGGACAGACCAAGAGACCCAGTACTTC
CDR3: CASSLAGTDQETQYF

V: TRBV14
D: -
size: -
J: TRBJ2-7
length: 14
DNA: TGTGCCAGCAGCCAAGCAGGGGCCACCTACGAGCAGTACTTC
CDR3: CASSQAGATYEQYF

V: TRBV9
D: TRBD2
size: -
J: TRBJ2-1
length: 14
DNA: TGTGCCAGCAGCACCAGCGGGAACTACAATGAGCAGTTCTTC
CDR3: CASSTSGNYNEQFF

V: TRBV5-6
D: -
size: -
J: TRBJ2-7
length: 14
DNA: TGTGCCAGCAGTCGAGTGAGGAGCTCCTACGAGCAGTACTTC
CDR3: CASSRVRSSYEQYF

V: TRBV5-1
D: TRBD1
size: medium-sized
J: TRBJ2-5
length: 16
DNA: TGCGCCAGCAGCTTGGTGGGACAGAACTCACAAGAGACCCAGTACTTC
CDR3: CASSLVGQNSQETQYF

V: TRBV18
D: TRBD2
size: few
J: TRBJ2-3
length: 17
DNA: TGTGCCAGCTCACCACGACTAGCGGGAGTGGGCACAGATACGCAGTATTTT
CDR3: CASSPRLAGVGTDTQYF

V: TRBV29-1
D: TRBD1
size: many
J: TRBJ1-3
length: 14
DNA: TGCAGCGCCCAAGAAGGAGGGGGCGGAAACACCATATATTTT
CDR3: CSAQEGGGGNTIYF

V: TRBV20-1
D: -
size: few
J: TRBJ2-7
length: 14
DNA: TGCAGTGCTAGCCCTCCCACGGGTAAGGGCGAGCAGTACTTC
CDR3: CSASPPTGKGEQYF

V: TRBV6-2/TRBV6-3
D: -
size: -
J: TRBJ1-5
length: 12
DNA: TGTGCCGGCGGGGGCGGTAATCAGCCCCAGCATTTT
CDR3: CAGGGGNQPQHF

V: TRBV28
D: TRBD1
size: few
J: TRBJ1-1
length: 13
DNA: TGTGCCAGCAGTATCAGGGGGGGCACTGAAGCTTTCTTT
CDR3: CASSIRGGTEAFF

V: TRBV6-2/TRBV6-3
D: -
size: -
J: TRBJ2-7
length: 15
DNA: TGTGCCAGCAGTCGGGCGGGGCAGGGGACCTACGAGCAGTACTTC
CDR3: CASSRAGQGTYEQYF

V: TRBV7-2
D: TRBD1
size: -
J: TRBJ2-1
length: 15
DNA: TGTGCCAGCAGCTTAGGCCCGGGACAGTACAATGAGCAGTTCTTC
CDR3: CASSLGPGQYNEQFF

V: TRBV12-3/TRBV12-4
D: TRBD1
size: -
J: TRBJ1-5
length: 14
DNA: TGTGCCAGCAGCCAGGGGGGTCGGCAACAGCCCCAGCATTTT
CDR3: CASSQGGRQQPQHF

V: TRBV12-3/TRBV12-4
D: -
size: many
J: TRBJ2-6
length: 12
DNA: TGTGCCAGCAGCCCTCCCGCCAACGTCCTGACTTTC
CDR3: CASSPPANVLTF

V: TRBV6-5
D: TRBD2
size: few
J: TRBJ2-3
length: 16
DNA: TGTGCCAGCAGTTCCTTGACTAGCGGGTTCTCAAATACGCAGTATTTT
CDR3: CASSSLTSGFSNTQYF

V: TRBV6-5
D: -
size: few
J: TRBJ2-1
length: 13
DNA: TGTGCCAGCAGTTACAAGCGTCGCAATGAGCAGTTCTTC
CDR3: CASSYKRRNEQFF

V: TRBV4-2
D: TRBD2
size: -
J: TRBJ2-3
length: 17
DNA: TGTGCCAGCAGCCAAGATCGACTAGCGGGAGGCACAGATACGCAGTATTTT
CDR3: CASSQDRLAGGTDTQYF

V: TRBV6-5
D: TRBD2
size: -
J: TRBJ2-1
length: 15
DNA: TGTGCCAGCAGTCCCCCTAGCGGGGTCTACAATGAGCAGTTCTTC
CDR3: CASSPPSGVYNEQFF

V: TRBV10-3
D: TRBD1
size: few
J: TRBJ2-2
length: 16
DNA: TGTGCCATCAGTGGACCGGGACAGGGATCATCCGGGGAGCTGTTTTTT
CDR3: CAISGPGQGSSGELFF

V: TRBV20-1
D: -
size: few
J: TRBJ1-2
length: 13
DNA: TGCAGTGCTAGACAGGATACCTACTATGGCTACACCTTC
CDR3: CSARQDTYYGYTF

V: TRBV20-1
D: TRBD2
size: -
J: TRBJ2-1
length: 14
DNA: TGCAGTGCTCCGACTAGCGGGGGTCGTGATGAGCAGTTCTTC
CDR3: CSAPTSGGRDEQFF

V: TRBV6-6
D: TRBD2
size: -
J: TRBJ2-5
length: 12
DNA: TGTGCCAGCAGGCTAGCGGGAGAGACCCAGTACTTC
CDR3: CASRLAGETQYF

V: TRBV7-9
D: TRBD1
size: -
J: TRBJ2-1
length: 14
DNA: TGTGCCAGCAGCCTGGGACAGGGGGCCGGTGTGCAGTTCTTC
CDR3: CASSLGQGAGVQFF

V: TRBV7-3
D: -
size: many
J: TRBJ1-1
length: 13
DNA: TGTGCCAGCAGCCAACAGGCTGGGACTGAAGCTTTCTTT
CDR3: CASSQQAGTEAFF

V: TRBV9
D: -
size: -
J: TRBJ1-2
length: 15
DNA: TGTGCCAGCAGCGTTGGGGGGCAAGCTAACTATGGCTACACCTTC
CDR3: CASSVGGQANYGYTF

V: TRBV4-1
D: TRBD1
size: -
J: TRBJ1-4
length: 16
DNA: TGCGCCAGCAGCCATTCAACCGGGACAGGGGGCGAAGAACTGTTTTTT
CDR3: CASSHSTGTGGEELFF

V: TRBV12-3/TRBV12-4
D: TRBD1
size: -
J: TRBJ1-5
length: 16
DNA: TGTGCCAGCAGTTCCGGGACAGGGAGGAGCAATCAGCCCCAGCATTTT
CDR3: CASSSGTGRSNQPQHF

V: TRBV2
D: -
size: -
J: TRBJ2-7
length: 14
DNA: TGTGCCAGCAGTGAGCGGAGGGGGCCGTACGAGCAGTACTTC
CDR3: CASSERRGPYEQYF

V: TRBV20-1
D: TRBD1
size: -
J: TRBJ2-2
length: 17
DNA: TGCAGTGCTGAGAGTGGAGCGCCAGGGGGTTATGTCGGGGAGCTGTTTTTT
CDR3: CSAESGAPGGYVGELFF

V: TRBV11-3
D: TRBD2
size: -
J: TRBJ2-1
length: 15
DNA: TGTGCCAGCAGCTTAGGCCGGGGGGGGAACAATGAGCAGTTCTTC
CDR3: CASSLGRGGNNEQFF

V: TRBV7-3
D: -
size: few
J: TRBJ2-2
length: 14
DNA: TGTGCCAGCAGCTTAATCAGCGGCACCGGGGAGCTGTTTTTT
CDR3: CASSLISGTGELFF

V: TRBV4-3
D: -
size: few
J: TRBJ1-6
length: 16
DNA: TGCGCCAGCAGCCAAGATGGGAGGGTTTGGAATTCACCCCTCCACTTT
CDR3: CASSQDGRVWNSPLHF